This TCR beta chain was sequenced during a study of T cell responses to AZD1222 COVID-19 vaccine. This clone occurred once. Its antigen is currently unknown. The CDR3 loop spans 14 amino acids. CDR1 and CDR2 (germline): SGHTA, FQGNSA. V shed 1 base and J shed 2 bases, with 8 bases lying between them. Produced via immunoSEQ multiplex PCR; TCRdb's table is partial and in-frame only. This table holds 200,000 to 250,000 clones, just over 90% found once. Study-wide results and limits: Baseline seropositives among AZD1222 recipients totaled only five to seven.

The receptor was isolated from an adult in good health. The rearrangement links TRBV7-2 to TRBJ1-1; a possible D gene is TRBD1 (6 bases). The material sequenced was peripheral blood, taken on day 0 of MenACWY control vaccination. The CDR3 is CASSLGTVNTEAFF. For the CDR3, the DNA is TGTGCCAGCAGCTTAGGGACAGTAAACACTGAAGCTTTCTTT.